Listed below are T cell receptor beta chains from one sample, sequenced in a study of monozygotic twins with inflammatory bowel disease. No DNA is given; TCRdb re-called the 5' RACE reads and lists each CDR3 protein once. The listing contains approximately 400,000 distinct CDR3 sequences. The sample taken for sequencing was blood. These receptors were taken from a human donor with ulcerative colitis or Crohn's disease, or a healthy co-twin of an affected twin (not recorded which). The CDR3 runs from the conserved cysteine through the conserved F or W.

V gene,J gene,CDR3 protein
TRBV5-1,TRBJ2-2,CASSLAPDRSMGELFF
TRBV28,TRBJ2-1,CASSSDTVVLAGVYEQFF
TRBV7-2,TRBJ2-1,CASSLMQGAHNEQFF
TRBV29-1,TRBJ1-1,CSVTRAAMNTEAFF
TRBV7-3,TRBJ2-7,CASSQGGEGYEQYF
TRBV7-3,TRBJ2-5,CASSLRGGGVGETQYF
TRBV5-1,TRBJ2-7,CASSFRTDRRSSYEQYF
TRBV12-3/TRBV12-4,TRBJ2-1,CASAPGTSGGDVYNEQFF
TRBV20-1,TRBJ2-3,CSARKESTDTQYF
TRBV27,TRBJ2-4,CASSIIRTGGNIQYF
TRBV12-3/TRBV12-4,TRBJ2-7,CASSSDRAREHEQYF
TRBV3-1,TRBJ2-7,CASSQGNSGSGEQYF